These 12 T cell receptor beta chains originate from one sample sequenced in a study of CD4+ T cells in melanoma. Profiling relied on immunoSEQ multiplex PCR, and the TCRdb table lists in-frame clones only, not all of them. The sample carries roughly 110,000 clones, about 90% recorded once. The sample taken for sequencing was peripheral blood. The receptors here all came from a human donor with melanoma.

The CDR3 loop reads CSVDPSGGARNEQFF. CDR3 coding DNA: TGCAGCGTAGACCCTAGCGGGGGGGCGAGGAATGAGCAGTTCTTC. The gene calls are TRBV29-1 and TRBJ2-1, with 12 bases lining up with TRBD2. Per the germline V gene, CDR1 is SQVTM and CDR2 is ANQGSEA. With V trimmed by 6 bases and J by 7 bases, 10 bases remained unmatched. The CDR3 covers 15 residues.

This chain uses TRBV7-2 with TRBJ1-1; D gene uncertain. The CDR3 totals 15 residues. Germline V lookup: CDR1 SGHTA, CDR2 FQGNSA. Between the trimmed V and J ends, which lost 1 base and 3 bases, there was a span of 12 bases. CDR3 region: CASSLGLVGYTEAFF. The CDR3 coding sequence is TGTGCCAGCAGCTTAGGACTCGTTGGTTACACTGAAGCTTTCTTT.

The J gene is TRBJ2-1, the V gene TRBV28; tentative D call: TRBD2 (7 bases). This CDR3 region has 15 residues. Trimming cost V 6 bases and J 7 bases, with 19 bases left between them. Germline CDR1 MDHEN, CDR2 SYDVKM. The CDR3 bases are TGTGCCAGCAGGGGGGCGGGAGCGAAGGGTAATGAGCAGTTCTTC. Its protein is CASRGAGAKGNEQFF.

The V gene is TRBV19, the J gene TRBJ2-7, with D possibly being TRBD1 or TRBD2 (5 bases each). The CDR3 consists of 12 residues. The V gene lost 5 bases and the J gene lost 8 bases, with 13 bases spanning the gap. The germline CDR1 and CDR2 sequences are LNHDA and SQIVND (reference sequence). CDR3 loop: CASSERGSKQYF. The DNA for the CDR3 is TGTGCCAGTAGTGAGAGGGGTAGCAAGCAGTACTTC.

The chain has TRBV30 and TRBJ1-3, with a possible D match to TRBD1 (6 bases). The CDR3 runs to 14 residues. Trimming removed 2 bases at V and 4 bases at J, with 12 bases between. Germline assignment: CDR1 GTSNPN and CDR2 SVGIG (reference sequence). CDR3 coding DNA: TGTGCCTGGAGTCCCCAGGGGTCGGGAAACACCATATATTTT. Translation: CAWSPQGSGNTIYF.

The chain links TRBV7-8 to TRBJ2-1; TRBD1 agrees at 9 bases. CDR3 length: 14 amino acids. Germline CDR1 reads SGHVS; CDR2 reads FQNEAQ. V shed 4 bases, J shed 5 bases, and the junction held 3 bases outside the gene matches. The CDR3 reads CASSSTGGDNEQFF. CDR3 DNA: TGTGCCAGCAGCTCGACAGGGGGGGACAATGAGCAGTTCTTC.

The J gene is TRBJ2-5, the V gene TRBV9; maybe TRBD1 (5 bases). The CDR3 length is 16 residues. Germline CDR1 and CDR2: SGDLS and YYNGEE. V lost 0 bases to trimming and J lost 5 bases, with 17 bases between them. CDR3 nucleotide sequence: TGTGCCAGCAGCGTAGATGTTGGGGCAGGGTCCGAGACCCAGTACTTC. Its protein is CASSVDVGAGSETQYF.

The gene calls are TRBV30 and TRBJ1-6; no clear D gene. Trimming removed 2 bases from V and 17 bases from J, with 10 bases in between. The length of the CDR3 is 10 residues. The germline gives CDR1 GTSNPN, CDR2 SVGIG (reference sequence). CDR3 residues: CAWSLTTFHF. The DNA for the CDR3 is TGTGCCTGGAGTCTTACGACATTCCACTTT.

The rearrangement links TRBV27 to TRBJ2-1; unclear D gene. Trimming shortened V by 5 bases and J by 6 bases, and 11 bases separated the two germline ends. The germline V gene has CDR1 MNHEY and CDR2 SMNVEV (reference sequence). This CDR3 is built from 13 residues. The CDR3 DNA reads TGTGCCAGCAGTCCCCCGGCCCCCAATGAGCAGTTCTTC. Its protein product is CASSPPAPNEQFF.

The chain couples TRBV2 to TRBJ1-6; TRBD1 agrees at 9 bases. The length of the CDR3 is 18 residues. J lost 0 bases, V lost 8 bases, and 11 bases had no gene match. Germline assignment: CDR1 SNHLY and CDR2 FYNNEI. CDR3 sequence (DNA): TGTGCCAGCCTTCCGGGACAGGGTCAAAGCTCCTATAATTCACCCCTCCACTTT. Translating it yields CASLPGQGQSSYNSPLHF.

The chain combines TRBV19 with TRBJ2-5; no reliable D call. Germline CDR1 reads LNHDA; CDR2 reads SQIVND (reference sequence). The CDR3 is made up of 14 amino acids. With 1 base removed from V and 5 bases from J, the gap between germline ends came to 11 bases. The CDR3, as DNA: TGTGCCAGTAGTATAGGGCCCCAAATGGAGACCCAGTACTTC. Its protein is CASSIGPQMETQYF.

This chain connects TRBV6-5 to TRBJ2-5, with 9 bases that match TRBD1. The germline V gene has CDR1 MNHEY and CDR2 SVGAGI. V was pared by 6 bases and J by 7 bases, with 6 bases of the junction left unmatched. The CDR3 contains 13 residues. Here the CDR3 DNA reads TGTGCCAGCAGAAGGGGACAGGGCGGGACCCAGTACTTC. Encoded protein: CASRRGQGGTQYF.